This TCR beta chain appears in the sequencing data of a study of T cells in narcolepsy. Turning to the study itself: Patients with NT1 or NT2 and healthy control donors were enrolled.

This clone was detected only a few times. Its specificity is unknown. Only in-frame clones appear in the TCRdb table, and some are missing; sequencing was by immunoSEQ multiplex PCR. This table holds about 24,000 clones, about 81% found once. Study-level findings and limits: Blood of same and different patients, but not healthy controls, reportedly held recurring autoreactive clonotypes. Some memory CD4+ repertoires had no autoreactive clone sequences.

Sequencing input: memory (CD45RA-) CD4+ T cells from blood. The sequence was collected from a human donor in good health.

CDR3 residues: CASSQASGGPSEQYF. The CDR3 DNA is TGTGCCAGCAGCCAAGCCTCCGGGGGGCCCTCCGAGCAGTACTTC. V gene TRBV14 combines with J gene TRBJ2-7, with D possibly TRBD2 on 7 matching bases. The CDR3 sequence is 15 residues long. Germline CDR1 is SGHDN and CDR2 is FVKESK. The ends were cut back, 1 base at V and 6 bases at J, with 16 bases in the middle.